The T cell receptor beta chain under discussion was sequenced for a study of molecular identifiers for immune sequencing clone quantification. Germline lookup yields CDR1 MNHEY and CDR2 SVGEGT. CDR3 length: 14 residues. The V end lost 4 bases, the J end lost 3 bases, and 13 bases lay between the germline ends. One entry per CDR3 protein results from TCRdb running MiXCR on the PCR reads. The sample yields around 320,000 distinct CDR3 sequences, over 20% seen once. The V and J genes are TRBV6-2 or TRBV6-3 and TRBJ2-7; D perhaps matches TRBD2 (5 bases). The source is a human donor in good health. Some libraries in this study had Jurkat cell RNA spiked in. Material: naive CD8+ T cells from blood, with Jurkat cell RNA spiked in. Subset in this sample: FACS-sorted CD8+CD4-CCR7+CD45RA+ naive T cells. The CDR3 protein is CASSFGLLNYEQYF. CDR3 nucleotide sequence: TGTGCCAGCAGTTTCGGACTTTTGAACTACGAGCAGTACTTC.